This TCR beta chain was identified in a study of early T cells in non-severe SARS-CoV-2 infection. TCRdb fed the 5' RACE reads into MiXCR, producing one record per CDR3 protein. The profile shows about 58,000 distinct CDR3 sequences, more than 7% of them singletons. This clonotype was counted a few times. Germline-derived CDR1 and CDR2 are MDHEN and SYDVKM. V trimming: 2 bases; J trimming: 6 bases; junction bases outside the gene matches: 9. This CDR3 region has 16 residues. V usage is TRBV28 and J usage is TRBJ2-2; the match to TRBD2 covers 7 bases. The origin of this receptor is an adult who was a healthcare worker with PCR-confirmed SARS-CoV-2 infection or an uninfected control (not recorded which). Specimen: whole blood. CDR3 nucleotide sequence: TGTGCCAGCAGTTTAGCTGGGAGGGCTAATCCCGGGGAGCTGTTTTTT. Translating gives CASSLAGRANPGELFF.